The rows below give T cell receptor beta chains drawn from one sample of a study of type 1 regulatory T cells. TCRdb re-analysed the reads in MiXCR, keeping a single row per CDR3 protein. The table includes several thousand distinct CDR3 sequences, 27% detected once. These receptors' targets are unknown. Specimen: cultured T cells, either the whole culture or a sorted T cell fraction (not recorded which). The receptors derive from a human donor in good health. CDR3s include the opening cysteine and the closing phenylalanine or tryptophan. A D gene is named only where the DNA matches it firmly. Some rows mark clone size as missing; the rest say once, few, many or name a class of expanded clone.

d_call	clone_size	v_call	j_call	cdr3_nt	cdr3_aa
-	medium-sized	TRBV20-1	TRBJ2-5	TGCAGTGCTAGTTATGGGGGAGAGACCCAGTACTTC	CSASYGGETQYF
-	medium-sized	TRBV19	TRBJ1-1	TGTGCCTCAGTTAGAGCTATGAACACTGAAGCTTTCTTT	CASVRAMNTEAFF
-	-	TRBV20-1	TRBJ1-5	TGCAGTGCTAGGGAGACAGGCAATCAGCCCCAGCATTTT	CSARETGNQPQHF
-	-	TRBV10-3	TRBJ2-3	TGTGCCACCCGCGGCGGCTCCTTTGGGGGTACGCAGTATTTT	CATRGGSFGGTQYF
-	-	TRBV28	TRBJ1-5	TGTGCCAGCAGTCCTTTCCTGAATCAGCCCCAGCATTTT	CASSPFLNQPQHF
-	-	TRBV29-1	TRBJ1-1	TGCAGCGTTTTTTCCGGGTTGAACACTGAAGCTTTCTTT	CSVFSGLNTEAFF
-	medium-sized	TRBV5-1	TRBJ2-5	TGCGCCAGCAGCTTGGTTTCTCCCGCGGAGACCCAGTACTTC	CASSLVSPAETQYF
TRBD1	medium-sized	TRBV29-1	TRBJ2-3	TGCAGCGTGTACAGGGGCGGAGAAGATACGCAGTATTTT	CSVYRGGEDTQYF
TRBD1	medium-sized	TRBV10-2	TRBJ1-5	TGCGCCAGCAAACAAGGACAGGGGGCCCAGCCCCAGCATTTT	CASKQGQGAQPQHF
TRBD2	-	TRBV5-4	TRBJ2-3	TGTGCCAGCAGCTTGTCTAGCGGGGGCACAGATACGCAGTATTTT	CASSLSSGGTDTQYF
-	once	TRBV5-1	TRBJ2-5	TGCGCCAGCAGCTTCAAGGGGGAAGAGACCCAGTACTTC	CASSFKGEETQYF
-	medium-sized	TRBV20-1	TRBJ2-2	TGCAGTGCTGAAAGCGTCTCGAACACCGGGGAGCTGTTTTTT	CSAESVSNTGELFF
TRBD1	-	TRBV5-1	TRBJ2-1	TGCGCCAGCAGGGGTACAGGGGGCAATGAGCAGTTCTTC	CASRGTGGNEQFF
-	-	TRBV10-3	TRBJ2-3	TGTGCCATCAGAGGGGCCTTCATCACAGATACGCAGTATTTT	CAIRGAFITDTQYF
TRBD1	medium-sized	TRBV6-2/TRBV6-3	TRBJ2-2	TGTGCCAGCAGTTACTCGACAGGGATTCTGAACACCGGGGAGCTGTTTTTT	CASSYSTGILNTGELFF
-	medium-sized	TRBV5-1	TRBJ1-2	TGCGCCACCGCGACGGACAACTATGGCTACACCTTC	CATATDNYGYTF
-	once	TRBV7-8	TRBJ2-2	TGTGCCACCCGCTGGGCCGGGGAGCTGTTTTTT	CATRWAGELFF
-	once	TRBV7-2	TRBJ1-2	TGTGCCAGCAGCTTATTTGCAGGGAGGGGCTACACCTTC	CASSLFAGRGYTF
-	medium-sized	TRBV19	TRBJ1-5	TGTGCCAGTAGGGGGGTGATGAACAATCAGCCCCAGCATTTT	CASRGVMNNQPQHF
-	many	TRBV2	TRBJ2-2	TGTGCCAGCAGTCAGACGGTGAACACCGGGGAGCTGTTTTTT	CASSQTVNTGELFF
-	medium-sized	TRBV7-2	TRBJ2-5	TGTGCCAGCAGCTTAGTCGGCGGGACCCAAGAGACCCAGTACTTC	CASSLVGGTQETQYF
-	medium-sized	TRBV12-3/TRBV12-4	TRBJ2-5	TGTGCCAGCAGTTTAGTTGAGGAGACCCAGTACTTC	CASSLVEETQYF
-	-	TRBV6-5	TRBJ1-1	TGTGCCAGCAGTTACGATTGGGTGAACACTGAAGCTTTCTTT	CASSYDWVNTEAFF
-	many	TRBV7-2	TRBJ2-7	TGTGCCAGCAGCCCAGGTTATGAGCGGAACTACGAGCAGTACTTC	CASSPGYERNYEQYF